This is a list of T cell receptor beta chains from one sample in a study of T cell responses to AZD1222 COVID-19 vaccine. Assay used: immunoSEQ multiplex PCR; TCRdb lists only in-frame clones, some missing. The sample includes about 100,000 clones, approximately 87% seen only once; the top ten take more than 15%. The source was peripheral blood, collected on day 0 of AZD1222 vaccination. These TCRs come from an adult in good health. The CDR3 runs from the conserved cysteine through the conserved F or W. The order of the fields is clone size, V gene, D gene, J gene, CDR3 protein, CDR3 DNA. The D gene is left open where the match is weak. Rows give clone size only sometimes, using once, few, many, or a class for an expanded clone.

-	TRBV11-3	-	TRBJ2-7	CASSLEEGASYEQYF	TGTGCCAGCAGCTTAGAGGAGGGAGCCTCCTACGAGCAGTACTTC
-	TRBV18	-	TRBJ1-6	CASSPLPQDSSYNSPLHF	TGTGCCAGCTCACCATTACCACAGGACAGCAGCTATAATTCACCCCTCCACTTT
-	TRBV6-5	-	TRBJ2-6	CASSYSWANVLTF	TGTGCCAGCAGTTACAGCTGGGCCAACGTCCTGACTTTC
-	TRBV7-9	TRBD1	TRBJ1-2	CASSSNNLDRLPPYGYTF	TGTGCCAGCAGCTCCAACAACCTGGACAGGCTCCCCCCCTATGGCTACACCTTC
-	TRBV24-1	-	TRBJ2-7	CATSDATGQQYF	TGTGCCACCAGTGATGCTACGGGTCAGCAGTACTTC
-	TRBV7-8	TRBD2	TRBJ2-1	CASSLLAGTMNEQFF	TGTGCCAGCAGCCTACTAGCGGGGACCATGAATGAGCAGTTCTTC
-	TRBV4-1	-	TRBJ1-5	CASSLLQGSLGKDQPQHF	TGCGCCAGCAGCCTCTTACAGGGCAGCCTAGGGAAGGATCAGCCCCAGCATTTT
-	TRBV20-1	-	TRBJ1-4	CSATDNEKLFF	TGCAGTGCTACCGATAATGAAAAACTGTTTTTT
few	TRBV5-5	TRBD2	TRBJ2-1	CASSLPGLAGNEQFF	TGTGCCAGCAGCCTTCCGGGACTAGCGGGCAATGAGCAGTTCTTC
few	TRBV27	TRBD1	TRBJ1-1	CATQSAGTGPMNTEAFF	TGTGCCACACAATCCGCCGGGACAGGACCCATGAACACTGAAGCTTTCTTT
once	TRBV7-9	-	TRBJ1-2	CASSFGGSGYTF	TGTGCCAGCAGCTTTGGGGGGAGCGGCTACACCTTC
-	TRBV24-1	-	TRBJ1-2	CATSGPLRAGDYGYTF	TGTGCCACCAGTGGTCCGTTGAGGGCTGGGGACTATGGCTACACCTTC
few	TRBV3-1/TRBV3-2	-	TRBJ1-1	CASSFNTNTEAFF	TGTGCCAGCAGCTTCAACACGAACACTGAAGCTTTCTTT
-	TRBV4-3	-	TRBJ1-3	CASSQELVGGNTIYF	TGCGCCAGCAGCCAAGAGCTGGTAGGTGGAAACACCATATATTTT
-	TRBV6-1	-	TRBJ1-5	CASSEVHYQQPQHF	TGTGCCAGCAGTGAAGTCCACTACCAACAGCCCCAGCATTTT
-	TRBV2	-	TRBJ2-2	CASRQGWSGELFF	TGTGCCAGCAGGCAGGGGTGGTCCGGGGAGCTGTTTTTT
-	TRBV7-9	-	TRBJ1-5	CASSLAAESQPQHF	TGTGCCAGCAGCTTAGCCGCGGAGAGTCAGCCCCAGCATTTT
-	TRBV5-1	TRBD1	TRBJ1-6	CASSWGTASSYNSPLHF	TGCGCCAGCAGCTGGGGGACAGCTAGCTCCTATAATTCACCCCTCCACTTT
-	TRBV3-1/TRBV3-2	-	TRBJ1-5	CASSQDLGVYQPQHF	TGTGCCAGCAGCCAAGATCTCGGGGTTTATCAGCCCCAGCATTTT
once	TRBV6-2/TRBV6-3	-	TRBJ1-1	CASSLFPVGFEAFF	TGTGCCAGCAGCCTCTTTCCCGTTGGATTTGAAGCTTTCTTT
-	TRBV5-1	-	TRBJ2-1	CASSLISAGSNEQFF	TGCGCCAGCAGCCTGATTAGTGCAGGCAGCAATGAGCAGTTCTTC
few	TRBV19	TRBD1	TRBJ1-2	CASSARQGTNYGYTF	TGTGCCAGTAGTGCTAGACAGGGGACTAACTATGGCTACACCTTC
-	TRBV7-2	-	TRBJ2-7	CASSPSWGGTYEQYF	TGTGCCAGCAGCCCAAGCTGGGGGGGCACCTACGAGCAGTACTTC
few	TRBV7-9	-	TRBJ1-2	CASSLVPGSYGYTF	TGTGCCAGCAGCTTAGTTCCGGGGTCCTATGGCTACACCTTC
many	TRBV27	TRBD1	TRBJ1-2	CASSKRQGAMENYGYTF	TGTGCCAGCAGTAAAAGACAGGGGGCGATGGAGAACTATGGCTACACCTTC
-	TRBV5-6	-	TRBJ1-2	CASSGGPLANYGYTF	TGTGCCAGCAGCGGGGGACCCCTAGCTAACTATGGCTACACCTTC
once	TRBV5-1	-	TRBJ2-3	CASRRDGSTDTQYF	TGCGCCAGCCGTAGGGACGGGAGCACAGATACGCAGTATTTT
-	TRBV27	TRBD2	TRBJ2-7	CASRGGSSYEQYF	TGTGCCAGCCGGGGAGGGAGTAGCTACGAGCAGTACTTC
few	TRBV5-4	-	TRBJ2-1	CASSSGTGPSSNYNEQFF	TGTGCCAGCAGCAGCGGGACAGGCCCCTCGAGCAATTACAATGAGCAGTTCTTC
-	TRBV24-1	-	TRBJ2-7	CATSDPGEDPYEQYF	TGTGCCACCAGTGACCCAGGTGAGGACCCCTACGAGCAGTACTTC
-	TRBV2	TRBD1	TRBJ2-2	CASSDSKMATGFWAGELFF	TGTGCCAGCAGTGATTCAAAGATGGCGACAGGGTTTTGGGCCGGGGAGCTGTTTTTT
-	TRBV3-1/TRBV3-2	-	TRBJ1-1	CASITGYGEAFF	TGTGCCAGCATCACTGGATACGGCGAAGCTTTCTTT
-	TRBV9	-	TRBJ1-4	CASSHSGRDTEKLFF	TGTGCCAGCAGCCATTCAGGGAGGGATACGGAAAAACTGTTTTTT
-	TRBV7-2	TRBD1	TRBJ1-2	CASKGQEYYGYTF	TGTGCCAGCAAGGGACAGGAATACTATGGCTACACCTTC
-	TRBV10-3	TRBD2	TRBJ2-5	CAISDGGSHETQYF	TGTGCCATCAGTGATGGCGGGAGTCACGAGACCCAGTACTTC
-	TRBV5-1	-	TRBJ1-1	CASSLVWGRGMNTEAFF	TGCGCCAGCAGCTTGGTGTGGGGGCGAGGTATGAACACTGAAGCTTTCTTT
-	TRBV7-2	TRBD1	TRBJ1-2	CASSLIRGHGYTF	TGTGCCAGCAGCTTAATCAGGGGGCATGGCTACACCTTC
-	TRBV20-1	-	TRBJ1-1	CSASQTSRVGAEAFF	TGCAGTGCTAGTCAAACTTCCAGGGTAGGCGCTGAAGCTTTCTTT
-	TRBV3-1/TRBV3-2	-	TRBJ1-1	CASSAAGLTEAFF	TGTGCCAGCAGCGCCGCGGGGTTGACTGAAGCTTTCTTT
-	TRBV28	TRBD1	TRBJ1-2	CASSSPGQGARGYTF	TGTGCCAGCAGTTCCCCGGGACAGGGGGCGCGCGGCTACACCTTC
-	TRBV9	-	TRBJ2-7	CASSVSDYEQYF	TGTGCCAGCAGCGTATCTGACTACGAGCAGTACTTC
few	TRBV3-1/TRBV3-2	-	TRBJ1-3	CASSQGGSGNTIYF	TGTGCCAGCAGCCAAGGGGGCTCTGGAAACACCATATATTTT
-	TRBV2	-	TRBJ2-2	CASSENKGTGELFF	TGTGCCAGCAGTGAGAATAAGGGTACCGGGGAGCTGTTTTTT
few	TRBV27	TRBD1	TRBJ1-1	CASSQGAAEAFF	TGTGCCAGCAGCCAGGGGGCGGCTGAAGCTTTCTTT
-	TRBV9	TRBD2	TRBJ2-7	CASSLRLAGGEQYF	TGTGCCAGCAGCCTTCGACTAGCGGGAGGGGAGCAGTACTTC
-	TRBV19	-	TRBJ1-3	CASSPMEGAKINTIYF	TGTGCCAGTAGTCCTATGGAGGGAGCTAAGATAAACACCATATATTTT
-	TRBV11-3	TRBD1	TRBJ1-3	CASSLGDSSGNTIYF	TGTGCCAGCAGCTTAGGGGACAGCTCTGGAAACACCATATATTTT
-	TRBV15	-	TRBJ2-7	CATSRDDYEQYF	TGTGCCACCAGCAGGGACGATTACGAGCAGTACTTC
-	TRBV5-4	-	TRBJ2-7	CASSRGASYEQYF	TGTGCCAGCAGCCGAGGGGCTAGTTACGAGCAGTACTTC
-	TRBV3-1/TRBV3-2	-	TRBJ1-5	CASSQDLGIQPQHF	TGTGCCAGCAGCCAAGATTTGGGAATCCAGCCCCAGCATTTT